Shown below are 24 T cell receptor beta chains from a single sample sequenced in a study of T cells in Graves' hyperthyroidism and ophthalmopathy (dated by TCRdb to 2018 to 2020). Library preparation used multiplex PCR. Sequencing instrument: Illumina HiSeq 2000. Amplification of TCR beta CDR3 regions was carried out from RNA transcripts. The TCR CDR3 was subjected to a first round of RT-PCR using the HTBI primer set and the Qiagen OneStep RT-PCR kit. TCRdb passed the public sequencing reads through fastp at Q25 and MiXCR, retaining productive beta sequences. CDR3 protein sequences are deduplicated, and each keeps its most common genes and DNA. The table for this sample lists approximately 520,000 distinct CDR3 sequences; around 20% of them were counted only once. The top ten hold around 27% of the sample. The sample was blood. The receptors shown here come from a man between 18 and 29 years old with Graves' hyperthyroidism.

This clonotype has ten or more counts. The chain links TRBV20-1 to TRBJ2-5; tentatively, D is TRBD2 (5 bases). The V gene's germline CDR1 is DFQATT and CDR2 SNEGSKA (reference sequence). This CDR3 spans 14 amino acids. The V end was cut by 6 bases, the J end by 3 bases, with 17 bases between. For the CDR3, the DNA is TGCAGTGCCGGAGCGGCTCCGACCAAAGAGACCCAGTACTTC. It specifies CSAGAAPTKETQYF.

In this sample, this clonotype turned up many times. This chain's CDR3 is CASSHSKGDTGELFF. The CDR3 nucleotides read TGCGCCAGCAGCCACTCTAAGGGAGACACCGGGGAGCTGTTTTTT. J is TRBJ2-2 and V is TRBV4-1, with D perhaps matching TRBD2 (5 bases). The germline CDR1 and CDR2 sequences are MGHRA and YSYEKL. V lost 3 bases to trimming and J lost 3 bases, with 11 bases between them. The CDR3 consists of 15 residues.

This clonotype occurred a few times. V is TRBV30 and J is TRBJ1-3; D not resolved. Germline V lookup: CDR1 GTSNPN, CDR2 SVGIG (reference sequence). The CDR3 has 13 residues. The V end lost 1 base, the J end lost 1 base, and 5 bases lay between the germline ends. The CDR3 protein is CAWSAISGNTIYF. CDR3 in DNA: TGTGCCTGGAGTGCGATTTCTGGAAACACCATATATTTT.

This sequence joins TRBV4-1 and TRBJ2-7; 7 bases are shared with TRBD1. Trimming removed 1 base from V and 1 base from J; junction bases left unmatched: 4. This CDR3 spans 15 amino acids. The germline gives CDR1 MGHRA, CDR2 YSYEKL. The CDR3 region has the DNA TGCGCCAGCAGCCAAGTCGGGACAGTGTCCTACGAGCAGTACTTC. Amino acid sequence: CASSQVGTVSYEQYF.

This clonotype was detected many times. V usage is TRBV6-1 and J usage is TRBJ1-1, with a possible D match to TRBD1 (5 bases). The CDR3 is 14 amino acids. Trimming left V 7 bases short and J 5 bases short, with 17 bases between. The germline gives CDR1 MNHNS, CDR2 SASEGT. The DNA for the CDR3 is TGTGCCAGCACCTACGACAGATCTAAGACTGAAGCTTTCTTT. Protein: CASTYDRSKTEAFF.

On this clonotype: One end of the junction fails to match germline, which may point to a read error. The CDR3 is CASSQERVVESQYF. In nucleotides, the CDR3 is TGCGCCAGCAGCCAAGAGAGGGTGGTTGAGAGCCAGTACTTC. The chain joins TRBV4-1 to TRBJ2-5; TRBD2 is a possible D gene (5 bases). CDR3 length equals 14 residues. The germline V gene encodes CDR1 MGHRA and CDR2 YSYEKL.

The CDR3, as DNA: TGTGCCAGCAGCAGGCTAGCGGGATGGAATTACGAGCAGTACTTC. Translating it yields CASSRLAGWNYEQYF. The V and J genes are TRBV11-2 and TRBJ2-7; 9 bases align to TRBD2. With 5 bases clipped from V and 4 bases from J, the junction kept 9 bases outside the gene matches. Germline V gene lookup returns CDR1 SGHAT and CDR2 FQNNGV. The CDR3 totals 15 residues.

The rearrangement joins TRBV30 to TRBJ1-2, with D perhaps TRBD1 (6 bases). Per germline, CDR1 GTSNPN and CDR2 SVGIG (reference sequence). The CDR3 is 14 amino acids. V lost 1 base to trimming and J lost 8 bases, with 17 bases between them. The CDR3, as DNA: TGTGCCTGGAGTGAGGAGAGACAGGTCAAAGGCTACACCTTC. Its translation is CAWSEERQVKGYTF.

The table lists this clonotype with many counts. The chain recombines TRBV29-1 with TRBJ1-3; the D is unclear. The length of the CDR3 is 12 residues. CDR1 SQVTM and CDR2 ANQGSEA come from the germline V gene. The ends were cut back, 4 bases at V and 2 bases at J, with 6 bases in the middle. CDR3 coding DNA: TGCAGCGTTGGCTTGGCTGGAAACACCATATATTTT. It yields the protein CSVGLAGNTIYF.

The rearrangement joins TRBV19 to TRBJ1-1, with D possibly TRBD1 on 5 matching bases. Germline V gene data show CDR1 as LNHDA and CDR2 as SQIVND (reference sequence). V shed 4 bases and J shed 0 bases, with 12 bases lying between them. The CDR3 sequence is 15 residues long. This CDR3 is CASSTKGTVNTEAFF. The CDR3 DNA sequence: TGTGCCAGTAGTACCAAAGGGACGGTGAACACTGAAGCTTTCTTT.

The chain links TRBV28 to TRBJ1-5; TRBD1 agrees at 7 bases. The CDR3 totals 15 residues. Looked up from germline, CDR1 is MDHEN and CDR2 is SYDVKM. Trimming cost V 2 bases and J 9 bases; bases outside gene matches: 10. The CDR3, as DNA: TGTGCCAGCAGTTTAAGGGTACAGGGGAGTCCGCCCCAGCATTTT. It yields the protein CASSLRVQGSPPQHF.

The sample holds many counts of this clonotype. The rearrangement joins TRBV20-1 to TRBJ1-1; 7 bases map to TRBD1. The trim removed 6 bases at V and 2 bases at J, leaving 9 bases unmatched. The germline gives CDR1 DFQATT, CDR2 SNEGSKA (reference sequence). This CDR3 has 14 residues. The CDR3 DNA follows: TGCAGTGCACCACAACAGGGGATTAACACTGAAGCTTTCTTT. Translation: CSAPQQGINTEAFF.

This clonotype was seen ten or more times. The gene calls are TRBV5-1 and TRBJ2-7; D is unclear. V dropped 5 bases and J dropped 0 bases, with 9 bases sitting between them. Per the germline V gene, CDR1 is SGHRS and CDR2 is YFSETQ. The CDR3 runs 13 residues. The CDR3 DNA sequence: TGCGCCAGCAGGAGGACCCTCTCCTACGAGCAGTACTTC. This gives the protein CASRRTLSYEQYF.

The genes are TRBV12-3 or TRBV12-4 and TRBJ1-1; TRBD1 might be the D (5 bases). CDR3 length equals 19 residues. V was pared by 3 bases and J by 4 bases, with 27 bases between. CDR3 loop: CASSFWLPSSGGVGTEAFF. CDR3 nucleotides: TGTGCCAGCAGTTTTTGGTTGCCGTCGTCGGGGGGAGTAGGCACTGAAGCTTTCTTT.

This clonotype was counted at least ten times. The J gene is TRBJ1-2, the V gene TRBV2; D unresolved. V was pared by 1 base and J by 4 bases, with 10 bases between. CDR1 SNHLY and CDR2 FYNNEI come from the germline V gene. This CDR3 is built from 14 residues. The DNA for the CDR3 is TGTGCCAGCAGTGAAGAGGGTTGGGGCTATGGCTACACCTTC. Residues: CASSEEGWGYGYTF.

This clonotype showed up many times. The chain combines TRBV4-1 with TRBJ1-5; D uncertain. The CDR3 loop spans 15 amino acids. Germline lookup yields CDR1 MGHRA and CDR2 YSYEKL. Trimming pared 4 bases from V and 4 bases from J, leaving 14 bases between. The CDR3 nucleotides read TGCGCCAGCAGCCCAGCCGTACTCCTGAATCAGCCCCAGCATTTT. Residues: CASSPAVLLNQPQHF.

This chain links TRBV20-1 with TRBJ2-7, with 7 bases lining up with TRBD1. The CDR3 loop spans 12 amino acids. Looked up from germline, CDR1 is DFQATT and CDR2 is SNEGSKA (reference sequence). The junction had 7 bases not matched to a gene; V was cut back by 4 bases and J by 7 bases. CDR3 amino acids: CSATSQGDEQYF. CDR3 nucleotide sequence: TGCAGTGCTACCTCGCAGGGGGATGAGCAGTACTTC.

The CDR3 sequence: CASSDSDGGAYTF. The CDR3 DNA sequence: TGTGCCAGCAGTGACTCGGATGGGGGTGCCTACACCTTC. The gene calls are TRBV6-4 and TRBJ1-2, with a possible D match to TRBD1 (5 bases). The CDR3 spans 13 residues. The V gene lost 0 bases and the J gene lost 10 bases, with 12 bases spanning the gap. Germline V gene lookup returns CDR1 MRHNA and CDR2 SNTAGT.

The chain employs TRBV6-1 and TRBJ1-1; D is ambiguous. The CDR3 is 15 amino acids. Deletions cut 2 bases from V and 5 bases from J, with 15 bases between. From germline, CDR1 is MNHNS and CDR2 SASEGT. The CDR3 here is CASSEKYDWRTEAFF. The CDR3 region has the DNA TGTGCCAGCAGTGAAAAGTACGATTGGAGGACTGAAGCTTTCTTT.

Many counts were recorded for this clonotype. The chain couples TRBV27 to TRBJ2-2; D gene unclear. Germline CDR1 reads MNHEY; CDR2 reads SMNVEV (reference sequence). This CDR3 comprises 14 residues. Trimming left V 4 bases short and J 4 bases short, with 10 bases between. The CDR3 reads CASSSASRTGELFF. Written as DNA, the CDR3 is TGTGCCAGCAGTTCCGCTTCCCGCACCGGGGAGCTGTTTTTT.

This clonotype was detected a few times. The gene calls are TRBV27 and TRBJ2-7; D unresolved. Per germline, CDR1 MNHEY and CDR2 SMNVEV (reference sequence). This CDR3 has 14 residues. Trimming shortened V by 3 bases and J by 0 bases, and 9 bases separated the two germline ends. CDR3 DNA: TGTGCCAGCAGTTTTCGGTCGAGCTCCTACGAGCAGTACTTC. Protein product: CASSFRSSSYEQYF.

Only a few counts were recorded for this clonotype. The chain links TRBV20-1 to TRBJ2-5, with 10 bases that match TRBD2. Losses at the gene ends were 2 bases for V and 4 bases for J; bases not matched to a gene: 1. CDR1 DFQATT and CDR2 SNEGSKA come from the germline V gene (reference sequence). The CDR3 has 13 residues. The CDR3 DNA follows: TGCAGTGCTAGATCTAGCGGGGGAGAGACCCAGTACTTC. This sequence encodes CSARSSGGETQYF.

V is TRBV29-1 and J is TRBJ1-1, with TRBD1 matching over 10 bases. CDR1 SQVTM and CDR2 ANQGSEA come from the germline V gene. The length of the CDR3 is 17 residues. The V gene end was trimmed by 3 bases and the J gene end by 5 bases; junction bases not matched to a gene: 15. CDR3 sequence reads: CSVESYVLGTGATEAFF. The CDR3 DNA reads TGCAGCGTTGAGAGTTACGTCCTCGGGACAGGGGCGACTGAAGCTTTCTTT.

This clonotype was detected many times. Given a much more abundant clone one base away, this may be a read error. The V gene is TRBV28, the J gene TRBJ2-4; 8 nucleotides align to TRBD2. CDR1 and CDR2 (germline): MDHEN, SYDVKM. The CDR3 is 16 amino acids. CDR3 nucleotides: TGTGCCAGCAGTCCGACGGAAGCGGGGGCCTCAAACATTAAGTACTTC. It is translated as CASSPTEAGASNIKYF. Looking up the rest from reference TRBV28 and TRBJ2-4 gives the full variable domain: DVKVTQSSRYLVKRTGEKVFLECVQDMDHENMFWYRQDPGLGLRLIYFSYDVKMKEKGDIPEGYSVSREKKERFSLILESASTNQTSMYLCASSPTEAGASNIKYFGAGTRLSVL.